This TCR beta chain was recorded in a study of cytomegalovirus exposure and HLA in healthy donors. Study-wide results and caveats: In vitro, three CMV-associated chains proved specific for CMV antigens. Most of the CMV-associated TCR beta chains (in a later analysis) appeared to be HLA-restricted. As a later analysis showed, several of the most significant clusters appeared to be linked to common viral pathogens. Later analysis indicated greater clonal expansion among HLA-associated TCR beta chains than among equally common other chains.

With respect to this clone: The target antigen is unknown.

V was clipped by 6 bases and J by 1 base, with 12 bases between them. This CDR3 region has 14 residues. Germline loops: CDR1 MNHNS, CDR2 SASEGT. Amplification used 60 Vbeta primers and 13 Jbeta primers. This table comes from immunoSEQ multiplex PCR, and its TCRdb copy is limited to in-frame clones, with some not included. The data hold roughly 150,000 clones, with around two thirds observed a single time. The TCR originated in a man aged 30 to 45 in good health and CMV-seropositive. The chain couples TRBV6-1 to TRBJ1-2; possible D gene TRBD1, 5 bases. Sequencing was carried out using PBMCs. The CDR3 nucleotides are TGTGCCAGCAGGCGCGACAGCAATAACTATGGCTACACCTTC. This sequence encodes CASRRDSNNYGYTF.